A selection of T cell receptor beta chains follows, all from one sample in a study of OX40 agonist ivuxolimab in advanced cancers. Measured with immunoSEQ multiplex PCR; TCRdb has only the in-frame clones, and not every one. The sample lists 65,000 to 85,000 clones; about nine tenths were seen once. This specimen was CD4+ or CD8+ T cells sorted from blood, taken in a trial of the OX40 agonist ivuxolimab. The receptors stem from an adult with an advanced solid tumor such as melanoma, head and neck, liver or kidney cancer. Both conserved end residues are part of each CDR3. The order of the fields is clone size, D gene, J gene, V gene, CDR3 DNA, CDR3 protein. A D gene is named only where the DNA matches it firmly. Clone size is given for some rows only: seen once, a few or many times, or a class if the clone is expanded.

clone_size: NA
d_call: NA
j_call: TRBJ2-5
v_call: TRBV5-1
cdr3_nt: TGCGCCAGCAGCTTTTCCCCCGAGGAGACCCAGTACTTC
cdr3_aa: CASSFSPEETQYF

clone_size: NA
d_call: TRBD2
j_call: TRBJ2-7
v_call: TRBV4-1
cdr3_nt: TGCGCCAGCAGCCAAAAGAAACTAGCGGGGCGCCGGGAGCAGTACTTC
cdr3_aa: CASSQKKLAGRREQYF

clone_size: NA
d_call: TRBD1
j_call: TRBJ2-7
v_call: TRBV4-1
cdr3_nt: TGCGCCAGCAGCCCCGGACAGGAAGGCCTCGGGCGGGAGCAGTACTTC
cdr3_aa: CASSPGQEGLGREQYF

clone_size: NA
d_call: NA
j_call: TRBJ1-3
v_call: TRBV18
cdr3_nt: TGTGCCAGCTCACCACTCCAGGTCCCAGGGAACACCATATATTTT
cdr3_aa: CASSPLQVPGNTIYF

clone_size: NA
d_call: NA
j_call: TRBJ1-3
v_call: TRBV7-9
cdr3_nt: TGTGCCAGCAGCCCCTCGCCCTCTGGAAACACCATATATTTT
cdr3_aa: CASSPSPSGNTIYF

clone_size: NA
d_call: TRBD1
j_call: TRBJ1-6
v_call: TRBV4-1
cdr3_nt: TGCGCCAGCAGCCAAGATACGACAGGGATCCGCTTCAATTCACCCCTCCACTTT
cdr3_aa: CASSQDTTGIRFNSPLHF

clone_size: NA
d_call: TRBD1
j_call: TRBJ1-4
v_call: TRBV19
cdr3_nt: TGTGCCAGTGAAGACAGGGGGCATGAAAAACTGTTTTTT
cdr3_aa: CASEDRGHEKLFF

clone_size: NA
d_call: TRBD1
j_call: TRBJ2-7
v_call: TRBV5-6
cdr3_nt: TGTGCCAGCAGCGTCCGGCAGGGGGCTTCTGGGCAGTACTTC
cdr3_aa: CASSVRQGASGQYF

clone_size: NA
d_call: NA
j_call: TRBJ1-6
v_call: TRBV5-1
cdr3_nt: TGCGCCAGCAGCTTGGTAATTGGGCAAAGAAATTCACCCCTCCACTTT
cdr3_aa: CASSLVIGQRNSPLHF

clone_size: NA
d_call: NA
j_call: TRBJ2-3
v_call: TRBV9
cdr3_nt: TGTGCCAGCAGCGTAGCGCAGGAGAGCACAGATACGCAGTATTTT
cdr3_aa: CASSVAQESTDTQYF

clone_size: NA
d_call: NA
j_call: TRBJ1-5
v_call: TRBV11-2
cdr3_nt: TGTGCCAGCAGCCTAGGGGGAGGCGGGAGCAATCAGCCCCAGCATTTT
cdr3_aa: CASSLGGGGSNQPQHF

clone_size: NA
d_call: TRBD2
j_call: TRBJ2-3
v_call: TRBV7-8
cdr3_nt: TGTGCCAGCAGCATAGCGGGGGGGTACACAGATACGCAGTATTTT
cdr3_aa: CASSIAGGYTDTQYF

clone_size: NA
d_call: TRBD1
j_call: TRBJ1-5
v_call: TRBV2
cdr3_nt: TGTGCCAGCTCTGGACGCTCGGGACAGGGTAATCAGCCCCAGCATTTT
cdr3_aa: CASSGRSGQGNQPQHF

clone_size: NA
d_call: NA
j_call: TRBJ1-2
v_call: TRBV30
cdr3_nt: TGTGCCTGGAGTGTACAAGGGACGATGGGCGGCTACACCTTC
cdr3_aa: CAWSVQGTMGGYTF

clone_size: NA
d_call: NA
j_call: TRBJ2-2
v_call: TRBV6-6
cdr3_nt: TGTGCCACCCGGGGGACTGCTAACACCGGGGAGCTGTTTTTT
cdr3_aa: CATRGTANTGELFF

clone_size: NA
d_call: NA
j_call: TRBJ2-7
v_call: TRBV4-2
cdr3_nt: TGTGCCAGCAGCCAATTTACCGGGTTTTGGAGCTCCTACGAGCAGTACTTC
cdr3_aa: CASSQFTGFWSSYEQYF

clone_size: NA
d_call: NA
j_call: TRBJ1-1
v_call: TRBV18
cdr3_nt: TGTGCCAGCTCACCCCAGACAGGGAACACTGAAGCTTTCTTT
cdr3_aa: CASSPQTGNTEAFF

clone_size: NA
d_call: NA
j_call: TRBJ1-6
v_call: TRBV2
cdr3_nt: TGTGCCAGCAGTTTATTAAACTCCTATAATTCACCCCTCCACTTT
cdr3_aa: CASSLLNSYNSPLHF

clone_size: NA
d_call: NA
j_call: TRBJ1-2
v_call: TRBV19
cdr3_nt: TGTGCCAGCCAGTTAGGGGCAGGGCCTGTCGGCTATGGCTACACCTTC
cdr3_aa: CASQLGAGPVGYGYTF

clone_size: NA
d_call: NA
j_call: TRBJ1-3
v_call: TRBV6-1
cdr3_nt: TGTGCCAGCAGTGAAGCTGGGGGAACTGGAAACACCATATATTTT
cdr3_aa: CASSEAGGTGNTIYF

clone_size: NA
d_call: NA
j_call: TRBJ1-6
v_call: TRBV27
cdr3_nt: TGTGCCAGCAGTTTGGCGGGACCGAATAATTCACCCCTCCACTTT
cdr3_aa: CASSLAGPNNSPLHF

clone_size: NA
d_call: NA
j_call: TRBJ1-6
v_call: TRBV2
cdr3_nt: TGTGCCAGCAGTGAAGAGGGTGTGGGGTCACCCCTCCACTTT
cdr3_aa: CASSEEGVGSPLHF

clone_size: NA
d_call: NA
j_call: TRBJ2-3
v_call: TRBV6-6
cdr3_nt: TGTGCCAGCAGTTACCCGGCCGGGCCCCAGGTTGCGCAGTATTTT
cdr3_aa: CASSYPAGPQVAQYF

clone_size: NA
d_call: TRBD2
j_call: TRBJ2-5
v_call: TRBV7-2
cdr3_nt: TGTGCCAGCAGCTTAGCGGGGGGGTCAGAGACCCAGTACTTC
cdr3_aa: CASSLAGGSETQYF

clone_size: NA
d_call: NA
j_call: TRBJ2-1
v_call: TRBV7-3
cdr3_nt: TGTGCCAGCAGCTTAATTCCGGGGGCGGGGTACAATGAGCAGTTCTTC
cdr3_aa: CASSLIPGAGYNEQFF

clone_size: NA
d_call: NA
j_call: TRBJ2-3
v_call: TRBV5-4
cdr3_nt: TGTGCCAGCAGCTCCCAGGGGGGGGCCTTCACAGATACGCAGTATTTT
cdr3_aa: CASSSQGGAFTDTQYF

clone_size: NA
d_call: NA
j_call: TRBJ2-1
v_call: TRBV18
cdr3_nt: TGTGCCAGCTCACCGCCGGTGGGCGGCGGAGGGAATGAGCAGTTCTTC
cdr3_aa: CASSPPVGGGGNEQFF

clone_size: NA
d_call: TRBD1
j_call: TRBJ1-2
v_call: TRBV11-2
cdr3_nt: TGTGCCAGCAGCTTAGGGGACAGCTTGACTAACTATGGCTACACCTTC
cdr3_aa: CASSLGDSLTNYGYTF

clone_size: once
d_call: NA
j_call: TRBJ2-2
v_call: TRBV13
cdr3_nt: TGTGCCAGCAGCTTAGGCGTGGTTTCCACCGGGGAGCTGTTTTTT
cdr3_aa: CASSLGVVSTGELFF

clone_size: NA
d_call: TRBD1
j_call: TRBJ2-3
v_call: TRBV5-1
cdr3_nt: TGCGCCAGCAGCTTGAGGTCTCCCGGGACAGGGCTGGATACGCAGTATTTT
cdr3_aa: CASSLRSPGTGLDTQYF

clone_size: NA
d_call: NA
j_call: TRBJ1-5
v_call: TRBV6-1
cdr3_nt: TGTGCCATCAGAGGCAGTATCAATCAGCCCCAGCATTTT
cdr3_aa: CAIRGSINQPQHF

clone_size: NA
d_call: NA
j_call: TRBJ1-1
v_call: TRBV5-1
cdr3_nt: TGCGCCAGCAGCCGAGCAGGGGTGGGAGACACTGAAGCTTTCTTT
cdr3_aa: CASSRAGVGDTEAFF

clone_size: NA
d_call: NA
j_call: TRBJ2-7
v_call: TRBV6-1
cdr3_nt: TGTGCCAGCACCCAACCCATAGCTTACGAGCAGTACTTC
cdr3_aa: CASTQPIAYEQYF

clone_size: few
d_call: NA
j_call: TRBJ1-5
v_call: TRBV28
cdr3_nt: TGTGCCAGCAGTCCTTATCAGCAGCCCCAGCATTTT
cdr3_aa: CASSPYQQPQHF

clone_size: NA
d_call: NA
j_call: TRBJ2-7
v_call: TRBV29-1
cdr3_nt: TGCAGCGTTCAACAGGGCTCTGCCGAGCAGTACTTC
cdr3_aa: CSVQQGSAEQYF

clone_size: NA
d_call: NA
j_call: TRBJ2-2
v_call: TRBV2
cdr3_nt: TGTGCCAGCAGTATATCCCCAGGGGCTGGAACCGGGGAGCTGTTTTTT
cdr3_aa: CASSISPGAGTGELFF

clone_size: NA
d_call: NA
j_call: TRBJ1-1
v_call: TRBV6-1
cdr3_nt: TGTGCCAGCATGGGACGGATGAACACTGAAGCTTTCTTT
cdr3_aa: CASMGRMNTEAFF

clone_size: few
d_call: TRBD1
j_call: TRBJ1-6
v_call: TRBV5-1
cdr3_nt: TGCGCCAGCAGCTTGGTCGGACAGGGCGCCGATTCACCCCTCCACTTT
cdr3_aa: CASSLVGQGADSPLHF

clone_size: NA
d_call: NA
j_call: TRBJ2-2
v_call: TRBV2
cdr3_nt: TGTGCCAGCAGTGGGGTGGGGAGCTCCACCGGGGAGCTGTTTTTT
cdr3_aa: CASSGVGSSTGELFF

clone_size: NA
d_call: TRBD2
j_call: TRBJ2-2
v_call: TRBV7-8
cdr3_nt: TGTGCCAGCAGCTTAGGCGGGGGGCGGACCGGGGAGCTGTTTTTT
cdr3_aa: CASSLGGGRTGELFF

clone_size: NA
d_call: TRBD2
j_call: TRBJ2-5
v_call: TRBV5-4
cdr3_nt: TGTGCCAGCAGCACTCCGGGACTAGGGTTTATGAAAGAGACCCAGTACTTC
cdr3_aa: CASSTPGLGFMKETQYF

clone_size: NA
d_call: TRBD2
j_call: TRBJ2-1
v_call: TRBV30
cdr3_nt: TGTGCCTCTGAGGGACTAGCGGTCAATGAGCAGTTCTTC
cdr3_aa: CASEGLAVNEQFF

clone_size: NA
d_call: NA
j_call: TRBJ2-5
v_call: TRBV28
cdr3_nt: TGTGCCAGCAGTCCCGGGGACGTCCGGACCCAGTACTTC
cdr3_aa: CASSPGDVRTQYF

clone_size: NA
d_call: NA
j_call: TRBJ1-2
v_call: TRBV5-4
cdr3_nt: TGTGCCAGCAGCCTGAGGACAGAAGCTAACTATGGCTACACCTTC
cdr3_aa: CASSLRTEANYGYTF

clone_size: NA
d_call: NA
j_call: TRBJ1-2
v_call: TRBV2
cdr3_nt: TGTGCCAGCAGTAGGCAGGAAGACTATGGCTACACCTTC
cdr3_aa: CASSRQEDYGYTF

clone_size: NA
d_call: TRBD2
j_call: TRBJ2-3
v_call: TRBV9
cdr3_nt: TGTGCCAGCAGCGTAGAATCGAGAGCGGGGGGGCGAGGAGATACGCAGTATTTT
cdr3_aa: CASSVESRAGGRGDTQYF

clone_size: NA
d_call: TRBD2
j_call: TRBJ2-1
v_call: TRBV29-1
cdr3_nt: TGCAGCGCTCCTCGGGGGACTAGCGGGGGTGAGCAGTTCTTC
cdr3_aa: CSAPRGTSGGEQFF

clone_size: NA
d_call: TRBD2
j_call: TRBJ2-1
v_call: TRBV7-9
cdr3_nt: TGTGCCAGCAGCCCCGGAGGAAGCGGGGTATTTAATGAGCAGTTCTTC
cdr3_aa: CASSPGGSGVFNEQFF

clone_size: NA
d_call: TRBD2
j_call: TRBJ2-3
v_call: TRBV7-6
cdr3_nt: TGTGCCAGCAGCCCCAGACTAGCGGGGGAGAGCACAGATACGCAGTATTTT
cdr3_aa: CASSPRLAGESTDTQYF

clone_size: NA
d_call: TRBD1
j_call: TRBJ2-7
v_call: TRBV28
cdr3_nt: TGTGCCAGCAGTGGACAGGGGCGCTCCTACGAGCAGTACTTC
cdr3_aa: CASSGQGRSYEQYF

clone_size: once
d_call: NA
j_call: TRBJ1-1
v_call: TRBV11-2
cdr3_nt: TGTGCCAGCAGCCCCGCCAGGGGCGGGGGGCTGAACACTGAAGCTTTCTTT
cdr3_aa: CASSPARGGGLNTEAFF

clone_size: NA
d_call: TRBD1
j_call: TRBJ1-1
v_call: TRBV7-9
cdr3_nt: TGTGCCAGCAGCTTCACACAGGGGGGCACTGAAGCTTTCTTT
cdr3_aa: CASSFTQGGTEAFF

clone_size: NA
d_call: NA
j_call: TRBJ2-7
v_call: TRBV6-5
cdr3_nt: TGTGCCAGCAGTTACGGGTCCAATTTTTACGAGCAGTACTTC
cdr3_aa: CASSYGSNFYEQYF

clone_size: NA
d_call: NA
j_call: TRBJ1-5
v_call: TRBV2
cdr3_nt: TGTGCCAGCAGTGAAGACCCTTCTATCAATCAGCCCCAGCATTTT
cdr3_aa: CASSEDPSINQPQHF

clone_size: NA
d_call: TRBD1
j_call: TRBJ1-5
v_call: TRBV19
cdr3_nt: TGTGCCAGTGTGGGACAGGCCTATCAGCCCCAGCATTTT
cdr3_aa: CASVGQAYQPQHF

clone_size: NA
d_call: NA
j_call: TRBJ2-5
v_call: TRBV28
cdr3_nt: TGTGCCAGCAGTGACTTGATCCCGGGGGCCAGGGAGACCCAGTACTTC
cdr3_aa: CASSDLIPGARETQYF

clone_size: once
d_call: TRBD2
j_call: TRBJ2-1
v_call: TRBV6-4
cdr3_nt: TGTGCCAGCAGTGAGTCTAGCGGGGGCCTTGGCTACAATGAGCAGTTCTTC
cdr3_aa: CASSESSGGLGYNEQFF

clone_size: NA
d_call: TRBD2
j_call: TRBJ2-3
v_call: TRBV7-9
cdr3_nt: TGTGCCAGCAGCGCAGTCCGAGCGGGGGACCTTTTTAATACGCAGTATTTT
cdr3_aa: CASSAVRAGDLFNTQYF

clone_size: once
d_call: TRBD1
j_call: TRBJ1-2
v_call: TRBV19
cdr3_nt: TGTGCCAGTAGTTACGGGGGGACAGGGAGCGGCTATGGCTACACCTTC
cdr3_aa: CASSYGGTGSGYGYTF